Listed below are T cell receptor beta chains from one sample, sequenced in a study of blood T cell repertoires in COVID-19. The method was immunoSEQ multiplex PCR; TCRdb's version includes in-frame clones alone and lacks a portion of them. The sample yields about 100,000 clones, 80% to 90% seen once. The sample taken for sequencing was peripheral blood. The receptors derive from a woman aged 80 or over with acute or convalescent COVID-19. Both conserved end residues are part of each CDR3. The order of the fields is V gene, J gene, D gene, clone size, CDR3 protein, CDR3 DNA. A D gene is named only where the DNA matches it firmly. Size tells how often a clone was seen (once, few, many) or the class of an expanded clone, and some rows leave it out.

v_gene: TRBV5-1; j_gene: TRBJ1-1; d_gene: TRBD1; abundance: -; CDR3aa: CASSEGQGTEAFF; CDR3nt: TGCGCCAGCAGCGAGGGACAGGGCACTGAAGCTTTCTTT
v_gene: TRBV5-6; j_gene: TRBJ2-3; d_gene: TRBD1; abundance: once; CDR3aa: CASSPDRGRADTQYF; CDR3nt: TGTGCCAGCAGCCCGGACAGGGGGCGAGCAGATACGCAGTATTTT
v_gene: TRBV19; j_gene: TRBJ1-1; d_gene: TRBD1; abundance: -; CDR3aa: CASSIQGATNTEAFF; CDR3nt: TGTGCCAGTAGTATCCAGGGGGCGACGAACACTGAAGCTTTCTTT
v_gene: TRBV10-3; j_gene: TRBJ1-4; d_gene: TRBD1; abundance: -; CDR3aa: CAISEQGGYEKLFF; CDR3nt: TGTGCCATCAGTGAACAGGGGGGGTATGAAAAACTGTTTTTT
v_gene: TRBV19; j_gene: TRBJ1-1; d_gene: -; abundance: -; CDR3aa: CASSIWGQNTEAFF; CDR3nt: TGTGCCAGTAGTATTTGGGGGCAGAACACTGAAGCTTTCTTT
v_gene: TRBV10-3; j_gene: TRBJ2-3; d_gene: TRBD1; abundance: -; CDR3aa: CAISLGQGTTDTQYF; CDR3nt: TGTGCCATCAGTTTAGGACAGGGGACGACAGATACGCAGTATTTT
v_gene: TRBV30; j_gene: TRBJ1-3; d_gene: -; abundance: -; CDR3aa: CAWSHREDTIYF; CDR3nt: TGTGCCTGGAGTCACAGGGAAGACACCATATATTTT
v_gene: TRBV27; j_gene: TRBJ2-3; d_gene: -; abundance: -; CDR3aa: CASSVYGTDTQYF; CDR3nt: TGTGCCAGCAGTGTGTATGGCACAGATACGCAGTATTTT
v_gene: TRBV10-2; j_gene: TRBJ1-4; d_gene: -; abundance: -; CDR3aa: CASSENRATNEKLFF; CDR3nt: TGCGCCAGCAGCGAAAACAGGGCAACTAATGAAAAACTGTTTTTT
v_gene: TRBV4-1; j_gene: TRBJ1-1; d_gene: -; abundance: -; CDR3aa: CASSRAGGPEAFF; CDR3nt: TGCGCCAGCAGCCGGGCAGGAGGCCCTGAAGCTTTCTTT
v_gene: TRBV5-1; j_gene: TRBJ2-3; d_gene: TRBD1; abundance: once; CDR3aa: CASSLGTGWADTQYF; CDR3nt: TGCGCCAGCAGCTTGGGGACAGGGTGGGCAGATACGCAGTATTTT
v_gene: TRBV7-8; j_gene: TRBJ1-5; d_gene: TRBD1; abundance: -; CDR3aa: CASSARDRGDQPQHF; CDR3nt: TGTGCCAGCAGCGCCCGGGACAGGGGAGACCAGCCCCAGCATTTT
v_gene: TRBV10-3; j_gene: TRBJ2-2; d_gene: -; abundance: -; CDR3aa: CAISDRTNTGELFF; CDR3nt: TGTGCCATCAGTGACAGGACGAACACCGGGGAGCTGTTTTTT
v_gene: TRBV24-1; j_gene: TRBJ2-7; d_gene: -; abundance: -; CDR3aa: CATSDPRVTAEQYF; CDR3nt: TGTGCCACCAGTGATCCCAGGGTCACGGCCGAGCAGTACTTC
v_gene: TRBV27; j_gene: TRBJ1-2; d_gene: TRBD1; abundance: -; CDR3aa: CASSLGTGEDGYTF; CDR3nt: TGTGCCAGCAGTTTGGGGACAGGGGAGGATGGCTACACCTTC
v_gene: TRBV7-2; j_gene: TRBJ2-3; d_gene: -; abundance: -; CDR3aa: CASSLARGQGARDTQYF; CDR3nt: TGTGCCAGCAGCTTAGCGCGGGGGCAGGGCGCACGGGATACGCAGTATTTT
v_gene: TRBV19; j_gene: TRBJ1-2; d_gene: TRBD1; abundance: -; CDR3aa: CASSTPGQGVGYTF; CDR3nt: TGTGCCAGTAGTACCCCGGGACAGGGGGTTGGCTACACCTTC
v_gene: TRBV30; j_gene: TRBJ1-1; d_gene: -; abundance: -; CDR3aa: CAWSVWGGKAFF; CDR3nt: TGTGCCTGGAGTGTATGGGGGGGGAAAGCTTTCTTT
v_gene: TRBV5-1; j_gene: TRBJ1-2; d_gene: TRBD1; abundance: -; CDR3aa: CASRSYPGQGARDYGYTF; CDR3nt: TGCGCCAGCAGATCTTATCCGGGACAGGGGGCGCGGGACTATGGCTACACCTTC
v_gene: TRBV7-9; j_gene: TRBJ1-2; d_gene: -; abundance: -; CDR3aa: CASSLALFDYGYTF; CDR3nt: TGTGCCAGCAGCTTAGCTCTATTCGACTATGGCTACACCTTC
v_gene: TRBV11-3; j_gene: TRBJ2-5; d_gene: -; abundance: -; CDR3aa: CASSLDGAQETQYF; CDR3nt: TGTGCCAGCAGCTTGGATGGGGCCCAAGAGACCCAGTACTTC
v_gene: TRBV18; j_gene: TRBJ2-7; d_gene: TRBD2; abundance: -; CDR3aa: CASSPGTSEGYEQYF; CDR3nt: TGTGCCAGCTCACCAGGGACTAGCGAGGGCTACGAGCAGTACTTC
v_gene: TRBV11-2; j_gene: TRBJ2-7; d_gene: -; abundance: -; CDR3aa: CASSLEGDITYEQYF; CDR3nt: TGTGCCAGCAGCTTAGAGGGGGACATAACCTACGAGCAGTACTTC
v_gene: TRBV19; j_gene: TRBJ1-2; d_gene: -; abundance: once; CDR3aa: CASSRSTGYGYTF; CDR3nt: TGTGCCAGTAGTAGGAGCACAGGGTATGGCTACACCTTC
v_gene: TRBV7-2; j_gene: TRBJ1-5; d_gene: -; abundance: few; CDR3aa: CASSYGLAGQNQPQHF; CDR3nt: TGTGCCAGCAGCTATGGTCTGGCAGGGCAAAATCAGCCCCAGCATTTT
v_gene: TRBV6-6; j_gene: TRBJ2-1; d_gene: TRBD2; abundance: -; CDR3aa: CASSSSGRAYNEQFF; CDR3nt: TGTGCCAGCAGTTCTAGCGGGAGGGCCTACAATGAGCAGTTCTTC
v_gene: TRBV25-1; j_gene: TRBJ1-3; d_gene: TRBD1; abundance: -; CDR3aa: CASSAGTGRPGNTIYF; CDR3nt: TGTGCCAGCAGTGCCGGGACAGGGAGACCTGGAAACACCATATATTTT
v_gene: TRBV21-1; j_gene: TRBJ2-7; d_gene: -; abundance: -; CDR3aa: CASSHPENRGYEQYF; CDR3nt: TGTGCCAGCAGCCACCCCGAAAACCGGGGCTACGAGCAGTACTTC
v_gene: TRBV5-6; j_gene: TRBJ1-5; d_gene: -; abundance: -; CDR3aa: CASSLGTSGGHQPQHF; CDR3nt: TGTGCCAGCAGCTTGGGGACGTCGGGGGGACATCAGCCCCAGCATTTT
v_gene: TRBV5-1; j_gene: TRBJ2-3; d_gene: TRBD2; abundance: once; CDR3aa: CASSGGTSGSTDTQYF; CDR3nt: TGCGCCAGCAGCGGTGGGACTAGCGGTTCCACAGATACGCAGTATTTT
v_gene: TRBV5-1; j_gene: TRBJ2-3; d_gene: -; abundance: few; CDR3aa: CASSKDRPSTDTQYF; CDR3nt: TGCGCCAGCAGCAAAGACAGACCTAGCACAGATACGCAGTATTTT
v_gene: TRBV4-2; j_gene: TRBJ2-7; d_gene: -; abundance: -; CDR3aa: CASSQDSQFFSYEQYF; CDR3nt: TGTGCCAGCAGCCAAGATTCCCAGTTCTTCTCCTACGAGCAGTACTTC
v_gene: TRBV21-1; j_gene: TRBJ1-1; d_gene: -; abundance: -; CDR3aa: CASSKGVIDRGSPENTEAFF; CDR3nt: TGTGCCAGCAGCAAAGGGGTTATCGACAGGGGGTCTCCCGAGAACACTGAAGCTTTCTTT
v_gene: TRBV5-6; j_gene: TRBJ2-7; d_gene: -; abundance: -; CDR3aa: CASSFRGSYEQYF; CDR3nt: TGTGCCAGCAGCTTTAGGGGAAGCTACGAGCAGTACTTC
v_gene: TRBV5-6; j_gene: TRBJ2-6; d_gene: -; abundance: -; CDR3aa: CASSSRETGANVLTF; CDR3nt: TGTGCCAGCAGCTCAAGGGAGACTGGGGCCAACGTCCTGACTTTC
v_gene: TRBV11-2; j_gene: TRBJ2-7; d_gene: -; abundance: -; CDR3aa: CASSLSGNSHEQYF; CDR3nt: TGTGCCAGCAGCTTGTCGGGGAATTCCCACGAGCAGTACTTC
v_gene: TRBV27; j_gene: TRBJ2-2; d_gene: -; abundance: -; CDR3aa: CASSLYGWRAGELFF; CDR3nt: TGTGCCAGCAGTTTATATGGGTGGAGGGCCGGGGAGCTGTTTTTT
v_gene: TRBV24-1; j_gene: TRBJ1-1; d_gene: TRBD1; abundance: -; CDR3aa: CATSDSPTGDTEAFF; CDR3nt: TGTGCCACCAGTGATTCCCCGACAGGGGATACTGAAGCTTTCTTT
v_gene: TRBV10-2; j_gene: TRBJ1-1; d_gene: -; abundance: -; CDR3aa: CASSEYRMNTEAFF; CDR3nt: TGCGCCAGCAGTGAGTACAGGATGAACACTGAAGCTTTCTTT
v_gene: TRBV2; j_gene: TRBJ1-1; d_gene: -; abundance: -; CDR3aa: CASINIQPTAAFF; CDR3nt: TGTGCCAGCATAAACATCCAACCCACCGCCGCTTTCTTT
v_gene: TRBV27; j_gene: TRBJ1-1; d_gene: -; abundance: once; CDR3aa: CASSFRGGTEAFF; CDR3nt: TGTGCCAGCAGTTTCAGGGGCGGTACTGAAGCTTTCTTT
v_gene: TRBV5-1; j_gene: TRBJ2-7; d_gene: TRBD2; abundance: -; CDR3aa: CASSPGLADYEQYF; CDR3nt: TGCGCCAGCAGTCCGGGACTAGCGGACTACGAGCAGTACTTC
v_gene: TRBV18; j_gene: TRBJ2-5; d_gene: TRBD1; abundance: -; CDR3aa: CASSTRRGTGIIQETQYF; CDR3nt: TGTGCCAGCTCGACTCGGCGTGGGACAGGCATAATCCAAGAGACCCAGTACTTC
v_gene: TRBV7-6; j_gene: TRBJ1-2; d_gene: -; abundance: -; CDR3aa: CASSLARGTYGYTF; CDR3nt: TGTGCCAGCAGCTTAGCGAGGGGGACCTATGGCTACACCTTC
v_gene: TRBV28; j_gene: TRBJ1-3; d_gene: -; abundance: -; CDR3aa: CASSSGMSSGNTIYF; CDR3nt: TGTGCCAGCAGTTCAGGGATGAGCTCTGGAAACACCATATATTTT
v_gene: TRBV4-2; j_gene: TRBJ2-5; d_gene: TRBD2; abundance: -; CDR3aa: CASSQDGQRGGQETQYF; CDR3nt: TGTGCCAGCAGCCAAGATGGCCAGCGGGGGGGTCAAGAGACCCAGTACTTC
v_gene: TRBV6-5; j_gene: TRBJ1-6; d_gene: TRBD1; abundance: -; CDR3aa: CASSTSGQGNSPLHF; CDR3nt: TGTGCCAGCAGTACCTCGGGACAGGGGAATTCACCCCTCCACTTT
v_gene: TRBV7-9; j_gene: TRBJ1-3; d_gene: -; abundance: -; CDR3aa: CASSLSGGGLRGNTIYF; CDR3nt: TGTGCCAGCAGCTTATCCGGGGGAGGTCTCCGGGGAAACACCATATATTTT